These 32 T cell receptor beta chains came from one sample sequenced in a study of metastatic and nonmetastatic thyroid tumors. Patients underwent thyroid surgery, and none had received any treatment before it. TCRdb redid the clone calls on the PCR reads using MiXCR. The sample lists 8,000 to 10,000 clones; roughly a fifth were seen once. The sequenced sample was adjacent normal tissue. The receptor set was obtained from a female donor with papillary thyroid cancer or a benign thyroid nodule (not recorded which). Some clones in this sample may be carry-over from other donors' samples.

The chain recombines TRBV20-1 with TRBJ2-5; possibly TRBD1 or TRBD2 for D (5 bases each). V lost 8 bases to trimming and J lost 10 bases, with 23 bases between them. CDR1 and CDR2 (germline): DFQATT, SNEGSKA (reference sequence). CDR3 length: 13 amino acids. The CDR3 reads CSSGPGLQDIQYF. The CDR3, as DNA: TGCAGTTCGGGACCGGGTCTGCAAGATATCCAGTACTTC.

This clone is deemed medium-sized. This sequence joins TRBV4-3 and TRBJ1-1; TRBD1 agrees at 9 bases. The germline gives CDR1 LGHNA, CDR2 YSLEER. CDR3 length: 14 amino acids. The J segment lost 3 bases and the V segment lost 3 bases, leaving 2 bases of the junction unmatched. The DNA for the CDR3 is TGCGCCAGCAGCCAGCGGACAGGGGACACTGAAGCTTTCTTT. As protein: CASSQRTGDTEAFF.

By share, this clone ranks as medium-sized. The chain is built from TRBV19 and TRBJ1-5; TRBD1 matches at 10 bases. V lost 2 bases to trimming and J lost 6 bases; unmatched junction nucleotides: 4. The CDR3 extends over 15 amino acids. The germline V gene has CDR1 LNHDA and CDR2 SQIVND (reference sequence). The CDR3 DNA follows: TGTGCCAGTAGTATACCGGGGACAGGGGTTCAGCCCCAGCATTTT. It yields the protein CASSIPGTGVQPQHF. Full variable domain (outside the CDR3, taken from reference TRBV19 and TRBJ1-5): DGGITQSPKYLFRKEGQNVTLSCEQNLNHDAMYWYRQDPGQGLRLIYYSQIVNDFQKGDIAEGYSVSREKKESFPLTVTSAQKNPTAFYLCASSIPGTGVQPQHFGDGTRLSIL.

In its sample, this clone was seen a few times. The chain couples TRBV6-2 or TRBV6-3 to TRBJ2-1, with 7 bases that match TRBD1. Germline loops: CDR1 MNHEY, CDR2 SVGEGT. This CDR3 is built from 14 residues. The V gene end was trimmed by 5 bases and the J gene end by 5 bases; junction bases not matched to a gene: 6. The CDR3, as DNA: TGTGCCAGCAGTCCCCGGGACAGACACAATGAGCAGTTCTTC. This codes for CASSPRDRHNEQFF.

This clone turned up a few times. The rearrangement links TRBV6-1 to TRBJ1-1; D remains unclear. Germline V gene sequence: CDR1 MNHNS, CDR2 SASEGT. The CDR3 covers 12 residues. Trimming stripped 5 bases from V and 1 base from J, with 5 bases between. For the CDR3, the DNA is TGTGCCAGCAGTCGGGAGAACACTGAAGCTTTCTTT. It specifies CASSRENTEAFF.

This clone was found many times. This chain joins TRBV20-1 and TRBJ2-1, with TRBD1 matching 7 bases. This CDR3 has 13 residues. CDR1 and CDR2 (germline): DFQATT, SNEGSKA (reference sequence). The V segment lost 6 bases and the J segment 6 bases; nucleotides outside the gene matches: 8. Here the CDR3 reads CSARGNGVNEQFF. Here the CDR3 DNA reads TGCAGTGCCAGGGGGAACGGGGTCAATGAGCAGTTCTTC.

This clone appeared many times. The chain carries TRBV7-6 and TRBJ2-5, with D possibly TRBD2 on 6 matching bases. The germline V and J ends were trimmed by 3 bases and 2 bases, with 10 bases remaining between them. Looked up from germline, CDR1 is SGHVS and CDR2 is FNYEAQ. The CDR3 is 14 residues long. The CDR3 nucleotides are TGTGCCAGCAGCTTGGGTGGGGGGCAAGAGACCCAGTACTTC. Its translation is CASSLGGGQETQYF. Based on the CDR3 plus reference TRBV7-6 and TRBJ2-5, the full variable domain is GAGVSQSPRYKVTKRGQDVALRCDPISGHVSLYWYRQALGQGPEFLTYFNYEAQQDKSGLPNDRFSAERPEGSISTLTIQRTEQRDSAMYRCASSLGGGQETQYFGPGTRLLVL.

As to this clone: The sample holds other DNA sequences that translate to the same CDR3. The V and J genes are TRBV20-1 and TRBJ1-4, with D perhaps matching TRBD1 (5 bases). Germline CDR1 reads DFQATT; CDR2 reads SNEGSKA (reference sequence). This CDR3 has 14 amino acids. V was shortened by 6 bases and J by 8 bases, with 19 bases between the two germline ends. CDR3 sequence reads: CSAPGGGLREKLFF. The CDR3 nucleotides read TGCAGTGCCCCGGGCGGGGGGTTACGGGAAAAACTGTTTTTT.

The rearrangement links TRBV11-2 to TRBJ2-7; the match to TRBD2 covers 9 bases. J lost 7 bases, V lost 4 bases, and 8 bases had no gene match. Germline values: CDR1 SGHAT, CDR2 FQNNGV. This CDR3 is built from 14 residues. CDR3 nucleotides: TGTGCCAGCAGCTGGGGACTAGCCCTAAGGGAGCAGTACTTC. Its protein is CASSWGLALREQYF.

There are a few counts of this clone. One end of the junction fails to match germline, which may point to a read error. CDR3 amino acids: CASSFEEGRALSF. CDR3 sequence (DNA): TGTGCCAGCAGTTTCGAAGAGGGACGGGCTCTGTCCTTC. V is TRBV28 and J is TRBJ1-2, with D tentatively TRBD1 (5 bases). The CDR3 spans 13 residues. From germline, CDR1 is MDHEN and CDR2 SYDVKM.

This clone appeared once. The V call is TRBV7-9, the J call TRBJ2-7; D is perhaps TRBD2 (6 bases). Germline lookup yields CDR1 SEHNR and CDR2 FQNEAQ (reference sequence). The CDR3 contains 14 residues. The V and J ends lost 3 bases and 5 bases respectively, with 14 bases between them. The CDR3 sequence: CASSLGGVSDEQYF. The CDR3, as DNA: TGTGCCAGCAGCTTGGGGGGAGTATCCGACGAGCAGTACTTC. The variable domain in full, completed from reference TRBV7-9 and TRBJ2-7, reads DTGVSQNPRHKITKRGQNVTFRCDPISEHNRLYWYRQTLGQGPEFLTYFQNEAQLEKSRLLSDRFSAERPKGSFSTLEIQRTEQGDSAMYLCASSLGGVSDEQYFGPGTRLTVT.

This clone was seen many times. A much more abundant neighbour one base away suggests this may be a read error. The chain links TRBV6-6 to TRBJ1-5; 10 bases align to TRBD1. Germline V gene data show CDR1 as MNHNY and CDR2 as SVGAGI (reference sequence). This CDR3 is 16 amino acids long. As DNA, the CDR3 is TGTGCCAGCAGTTACCTTGACAGGGGGCCCAATCAGCCCCAGCGTTTT. Translation gives CASSYLDRGPNQPQRF.

This clone occurred many times. The chain combines TRBV5-1 with TRBJ2-4; the D is unclear. V gave up 0 bases and J gave up 5 bases, with 9 bases separating them. The length of the CDR3 is 14 residues. The germline gives CDR1 SGHRS, CDR2 YFSETQ. The CDR3 sequence is CASSLAGPQNIQYF. The DNA of the CDR3 is TGCGCCAGCAGCTTGGCAGGTCCCCAAAACATTCAGTACTTC.

This clone was detected ten times or more. This chain connects TRBV10-3 to TRBJ1-1; 10 bases are a match to TRBD1. This CDR3 is built from 15 residues. Looked up from germline, CDR1 is ENHRY and CDR2 is SYGVKD. After removal of 6 bases from V and 1 base from J, the junction contained 5 bases not matched to a gene. This CDR3 reads CAIREGQGTNTEAFF. The CDR3 nucleotides are TGTGCCATCAGGGAGGGACAGGGGACGAACACTGAAGCTTTCTTT.

This clone was seen only a few times. V usage is TRBV11-2 and J usage is TRBJ1-2; maybe TRBD1 (5 bases). The CDR3 runs 12 residues. Germline values: CDR1 SGHAT, CDR2 FQNNGV. Trimming removed 2 bases from V and 8 bases from J, with 9 bases in between. CDR3: CASSLIRGGYTF. DNA of the CDR3: TGTGCCAGCAGCTTAATTCGGGGGGGCTACACCTTC.

This clone is classed as medium-sized. The V gene is TRBV20-1, the J gene TRBJ1-2; 9 nucleotides match TRBD1. This CDR3 comprises 15 residues. With V trimmed by 6 bases and J by 8 bases, 16 bases remained unmatched. In germline, CDR1 is DFQATT, CDR2 SNEGSKA (reference sequence). Here the CDR3 DNA reads TGCAGTGCCCCCCGGCCTCCCGGGACAGGGAGAGGCTACACCTTC. This encodes CSAPRPPGTGRGYTF.

This clone was observed a few times. This sequence joins TRBV2 and TRBJ2-3; D gene uncertain. This CDR3 is 14 amino acids long. V was shortened by 7 bases and J by 1 base, with 12 bases between the two germline ends. Germline lookup yields CDR1 SNHLY and CDR2 FYNNEI. The CDR3 here is CASKLRLGTDTQYF. CDR3 bases: TGTGCCAGCAAGCTCCGGCTAGGCACAGATACGCAGTATTTT.

The rearrangement links TRBV7-8 to TRBJ2-1, with D possibly being TRBD2 (7 bases). Germline CDR1 reads SGHVS; CDR2 reads FQNEAQ. CDR3 length: 17 residues. Between the trimmed V and J ends, which lost 3 bases and 0 bases, there was a span of 15 bases. For the CDR3, the DNA is TGTGCCAGCAGCTTTGGGGGGGGCCTGAGCTCCTACAATGAGCAGTTCTTC. It specifies CASSFGGGLSSYNEQFF.

This clone was seen at least ten times. This chain uses TRBV20-1 with TRBJ2-3, with 12 bases lining up with TRBD2. V shed 4 bases, J shed 9 bases, and the junction held 8 bases outside the gene matches. This CDR3 is built from 14 residues. Germline V gives CDR1 DFQATT, CDR2 SNEGSKA (reference sequence). The CDR3 sequence is CSAIETSGRRTQYF. CDR3 DNA sequence: TGCAGTGCTATTGAGACTAGCGGGAGACGAACGCAGTATTTT.

This clone was seen ten or more times. The V call is TRBV20-1, the J call TRBJ1-3; possible D gene TRBD1, 5 bases. From germline, CDR1 is DFQATT and CDR2 SNEGSKA (reference sequence). This CDR3 spans 17 amino acids. V was shortened by 0 bases and J by 0 bases, with 15 bases between the two germline ends. For the CDR3, the DNA is TGCAGTGCTAGAGATGTGCGGGGCAGGCTCTCTGGAAACACCATATATTTT. Translating gives CSARDVRGRLSGNTIYF.

The V call is TRBV20-1, the J call TRBJ1-2; no reliable D call. The CDR3 has 12 amino acids. The ends were cut back, 2 bases at V and 4 bases at J, with 8 bases in the middle. Germline CDR1 is DFQATT and CDR2 is SNEGSKA (reference sequence). CDR3 region: CSARILRYGYTF. The CDR3 DNA follows: TGCAGTGCTAGAATCCTGCGCTATGGCTACACCTTC.

J is TRBJ1-2 and V is TRBV7-9; D is undetermined. The V and J ends lost 4 bases and 0 bases respectively, with 9 bases between them. This CDR3 is 14 amino acids long. The germline gives CDR1 SEHNR, CDR2 FQNEAQ (reference sequence). The CDR3 coding sequence is TGTGCCAGCAGCTCCTCGGCAGCTAACTATGGCTACACCTTC. This encodes CASSSSAANYGYTF.

This clone was picked up a small number of times. The chain couples TRBV28 to TRBJ2-7, with 10 bases fitting TRBD1. The germline V gene encodes CDR1 MDHEN and CDR2 SYDVKM. The CDR3 runs 15 residues. The J segment lost 4 bases and the V segment lost 5 bases, leaving 8 bases of the junction unmatched. The DNA for the CDR3 is TGTGCCAGCAGTATTCCCGGGACAGGGGTTTACGAGCAGTACTTC. This encodes CASSIPGTGVYEQYF.

In its sample, this clone was seen many times. The chain couples TRBV3-1 to TRBJ2-3, with 8 nucleotides matching TRBD2. The CDR3 runs to 14 residues. Trimming at V came to 8 bases and at J to 7 bases, leaving 11 bases not matched to a gene. The V gene's germline CDR1 is LGHDT and CDR2 YNNKEL (reference sequence). The DNA for the CDR3 is TGTGCCAGCCGCCGGGAGGGGCACATGAATACGCAGTATTTT. The encoded protein is CASRREGHMNTQYF.

This clone was detected ten times or more. The chain recombines TRBV2 with TRBJ2-1, with TRBD2 matching over 7 bases. The CDR3 totals 16 residues. The junction had 13 bases not matched to a gene; V was cut back by 7 bases and J by 4 bases. CDR1 and CDR2 (germline): SNHLY, FYNNEI. The CDR3 reads CASTEGGGRRYNEQFF. CDR3 nucleotide sequence: TGTGCCAGCACCGAGGGTGGCGGGAGAAGGTACAATGAGCAGTTCTTC.

The V and J genes are TRBV20-1 and TRBJ2-7; 7 bases match TRBD2. With V trimmed by 0 bases and J by 4 bases, 3 bases remained unmatched. The germline CDR1 and CDR2 sequences are DFQATT and SNEGSKA (reference sequence). CDR3 length: 13 residues. CDR3 nucleotides: TGCAGTGCTAGAGACTATAGCGGGTACGAGCAGTACTTC. Its protein is CSARDYSGYEQYF.

Concerning this clone: At one end the junction does not follow the germline gene, possibly because of a read error. The chain combines TRBV20-1 with TRBJ1-6, with D perhaps TRBD1 (5 bases). This CDR3 comprises 15 residues. Germline V gene lookup returns CDR1 DFQATT and CDR2 SNEGSKA (reference sequence). CDR3 protein: CSSSVGGRYNSPLHF. The CDR3 DNA is TGTAGTTCCTCCGTTGGGGGGAGATATAATTCACCCCTCCACTTT.

Ten or more counts support this clone. This sequence may be a read error, since a much larger clone differs from it by one base. This chain's CDR3 is CVSRDRGGYGYTF. CDR3 in DNA: TGTGTCAGCAGAGACAGGGGTGGCTATGGCTACACCTTC. The V gene is TRBV6-1, the J gene TRBJ1-2; 8 bases agree with TRBD1. Germline-derived CDR1 and CDR2 are MNHNS and SASEGT. This CDR3 has 13 amino acids.

The sample holds many counts of this clone. The rearrangement uses TRBV9 and TRBJ2-3; 14 bases align to TRBD2. This CDR3 spans 17 amino acids. Per the germline V gene, CDR1 is SGDLS and CDR2 is YYNGEE. Trimming removed 0 bases from V and 4 bases from J; junction bases left unmatched: 4. The CDR3 is CASSVDGLAGGADTQYF. Here the CDR3 DNA reads TGTGCCAGCAGCGTAGACGGACTAGCGGGGGGCGCAGATACGCAGTATTTT.

The rearrangement links TRBV5-1 to TRBJ1-1; D not resolved. Trimming cost V 6 bases and J 7 bases, with 16 bases left between them. The CDR3 sequence is 13 residues long. The V gene's germline CDR1 is SGHRS and CDR2 YFSETQ. CDR3 sequence: CASTKTPDDEAFF. The DNA for the CDR3 is TGCGCCAGCACTAAGACGCCGGACGATGAAGCTTTCTTT.

A few counts support this clone. This chain links TRBV28 with TRBJ1-2; 7 bases are shared with TRBD1. CDR3 length: 13 amino acids. V was pared by 4 bases and J by 5 bases, with 4 bases of the junction left unmatched. Germline V CDR1 and CDR2: MDHEN, SYDVKM. Written as DNA, the CDR3 is TGTGCCAGCAGTTCGACAGGGTGGTATGGCTACACCTTC. Its protein product is CASSSTGWYGYTF.

This clone was seen only a few times. The V and J genes are TRBV2 and TRBJ2-2; 12 nucleotides line up with TRBD1. The CDR3 extends over 15 amino acids. V lost 6 bases and J lost 7; bases outside the gene matches: 6. Germline V gene lookup returns CDR1 SNHLY and CDR2 FYNNEI. CDR3 sequence: CASRGTGGSGGELFF. CDR3 bases: TGTGCCAGCAGAGGGACAGGGGGCTCGGGCGGGGAGCTGTTTTTT.